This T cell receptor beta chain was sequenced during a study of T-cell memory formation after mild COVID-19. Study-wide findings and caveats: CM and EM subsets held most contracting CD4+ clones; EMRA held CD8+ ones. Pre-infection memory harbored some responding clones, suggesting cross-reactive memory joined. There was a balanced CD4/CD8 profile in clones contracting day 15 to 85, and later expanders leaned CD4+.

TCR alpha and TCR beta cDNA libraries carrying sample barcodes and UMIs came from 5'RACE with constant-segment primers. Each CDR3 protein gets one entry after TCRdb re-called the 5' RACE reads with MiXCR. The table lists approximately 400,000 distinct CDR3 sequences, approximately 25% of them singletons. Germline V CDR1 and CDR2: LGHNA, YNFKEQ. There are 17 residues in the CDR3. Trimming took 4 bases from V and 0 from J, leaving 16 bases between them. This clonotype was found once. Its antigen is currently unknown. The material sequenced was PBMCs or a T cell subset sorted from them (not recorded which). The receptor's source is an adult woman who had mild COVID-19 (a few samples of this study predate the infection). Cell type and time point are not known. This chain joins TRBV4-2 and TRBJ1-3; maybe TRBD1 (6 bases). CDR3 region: CASSPLPDSLSGNTIYF. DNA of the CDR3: TGTGCCAGCAGCCCATTGCCGGACAGCCTCTCTGGAAACACCATATATTTT.